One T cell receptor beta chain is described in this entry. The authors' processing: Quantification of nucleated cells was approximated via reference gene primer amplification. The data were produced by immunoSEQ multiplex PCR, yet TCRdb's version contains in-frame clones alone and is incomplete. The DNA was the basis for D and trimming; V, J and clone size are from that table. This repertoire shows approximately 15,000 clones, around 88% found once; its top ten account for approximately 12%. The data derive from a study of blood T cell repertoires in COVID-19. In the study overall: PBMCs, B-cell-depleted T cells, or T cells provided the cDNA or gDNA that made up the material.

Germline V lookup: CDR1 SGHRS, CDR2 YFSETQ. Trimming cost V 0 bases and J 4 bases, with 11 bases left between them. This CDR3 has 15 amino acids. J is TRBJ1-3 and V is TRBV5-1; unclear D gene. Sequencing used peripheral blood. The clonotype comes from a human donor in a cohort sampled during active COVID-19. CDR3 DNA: TGCGCCAGCAGCTTGGGGACTGGGAACGGAAACACCATATATTTT. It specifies CASSLGTGNGNTIYF.